This TCR beta chain was profiled in a study of tissue T cells after allogeneic stem cell transplantation (dated by TCRdb to between 2021 and 2024). About the full investigation: Using research autopsies of patients with and without GVHD, plus mouse models of GVHD, the study profiled TCR beta repertoires across many tissues. The human part of the study was a prospective observational study with no blinding and no randomization.

Receptors were amplified or captured by the immunoSEQ multiplex PCR assay. TCRbeta CDR3 sequencing was done by Adaptive Biotechnologies at survey depth, reporting CDR3 sequences, V/J genes, productive frequency and template counts. TCR beta CDR3 regions were amplified from genomic DNA rather than RNA. Processing in the source paper ran as follows. Pairwise repertoire overlap between tissues was quantified with Jensen-Shannon divergence, where 1 means complete divergence and 0 identical. Tissues were clustered by single-linkage agglomerative hierarchical clustering of pairwise JSD values and displayed as dendrograms. All patient samples were analyzed with GLIPH2 using simulation_depth 1000, kmer_min_depth 3 and cdr3_length_cutoff 8, and only groups containing more than two unique CDR3s were kept. A standardized tissue-overlap score was generated by extrapolating Jaccard GLIPH-group overlap across patients to a standard repertoire size of 1000 clones. Linear mixed-effect models, with tissue as a fixed effect and individual as a random effect, were used to test how diversity related to clinical or experimental variables. TCRdb provides this immuneACCESS table in a form limited to in-frame rearrangements. Some clones are lacking; in checked studies, under half of them reflect an unresolved V gene, and why the rest are absent is not known. That table gives V, J and clone size, and the DNA gave D and trimming. Across this sample there are tens of thousands of clones, with over 70% seen only once. In total, the top ten clones hold 0.45% to 0.7% of the sample.

Broad study findings and their caveats: The study did not determine which tissue TCRs were alloreactive or antigen-specific, and some clones might have been persisting host cells. In both patients and mice, only a limited portion of the TCR repertoire detected in tissues was captured by blood and spleen T cells. Sampling depth was acknowledged as a limitation, and the patient cohort was both small and clinically heterogeneous. Within patients, how anatomically similar tissues were was a major factor shaping TCR repertoire composition, regardless of disease or transplant status. Only a few T cell clones appeared in more than one patient, yet motif-based clustering showed tissue-specific repertoire signatures that were shared between patients.

As encoded in the germline V gene, CDR1 is LGHNA while CDR2 is YSYQKL. The CDR3, from cysteine to phenylalanine, totals 16 residues. Shown are 45 bases from within the CDR3, in frame from base 1. Trimming at the junction amounts to 0 bases on V and 3 bases on J, and the germline ends lie 9 bases apart. Regarding this clone: The antigen this receptor binds is unknown. This receptor came from a mouse, so its gene names and germline sequences are mouse ones too. From the germline J gene comes the end of the CDR3, since the read stops 1 residue before it.

The chain couples TRBV2 to TRBJ1-6, and perhaps TRBD1 as D gene, on 5 matching bases. TRBJ1-6 carries the ORF label, with uncertain function. The specimen sequenced was sorted cells pooled from one or two spleens. This receptor was taken from a pool of C57BL/6 mice in good health. The CDR3 sequence is CASSQDQGGYNSPLYF. Incomplete CDR3 DNA: TGTGCCAGCAGCCAAGATCAGGGCGGCTATAATTCGCCCCTCTAC.